This T cell receptor beta chain stems from a study of T cell responses to AZD1222 COVID-19 vaccine. Generated by immunoSEQ multiplex PCR, the TCRdb table keeps only in-frame clones and is missing some. The table shows roughly 70,000 clones, with less than 85% occurring only once. Study observations and caveats: Without day 14 samples, only post-peak T cell repertoires were studied.

With regard to this clone: Its target is not known.

This CDR3 region has 16 residues. V dropped 4 bases and J dropped 6; count of bases not matched to a gene: 15. Germline CDR1 and CDR2: SGHTS and YDEGEE. The starting material was peripheral blood, obtained on day 0 of MenACWY control vaccination. The receptor was isolated from an adult in good health. V and J are TRBV5-8 and TRBJ2-7; 8 nucleotides align to TRBD2. Written as DNA, the CDR3 is TGTGCCAGCAGCCTAAAGGGGCAGCGGGAGACTGGCGAGCAGTACTTC. This codes for CASSLKGQRETGEQYF.